This T cell receptor beta chain is from a study of control samples from healthy donors and cancer patients. Germline CDR1 is SNHLY and CDR2 is FYNNEI. V lost 7 bases, J lost 7 bases, and 7 bases stayed unmatched. The CDR3 is 14 amino acids. Repertoires were generated with immunoSEQ multiplex PCR, while TCRdb's copy carries only in-frame clones and drops some. The sample has about 120,000 clones, over 75% seen once. This TCR was recovered from a man aged 18 to 29 in good health. The sample taken for sequencing was blood. The chain couples TRBV2 to TRBJ1-6; 7 positions match TRBD1. The CDR3 spells CASKRDRENSPLHF. DNA for the CDR3: TGTGCCAGCAAGCGAGACAGGGAGAATTCACCCCTCCACTTT.